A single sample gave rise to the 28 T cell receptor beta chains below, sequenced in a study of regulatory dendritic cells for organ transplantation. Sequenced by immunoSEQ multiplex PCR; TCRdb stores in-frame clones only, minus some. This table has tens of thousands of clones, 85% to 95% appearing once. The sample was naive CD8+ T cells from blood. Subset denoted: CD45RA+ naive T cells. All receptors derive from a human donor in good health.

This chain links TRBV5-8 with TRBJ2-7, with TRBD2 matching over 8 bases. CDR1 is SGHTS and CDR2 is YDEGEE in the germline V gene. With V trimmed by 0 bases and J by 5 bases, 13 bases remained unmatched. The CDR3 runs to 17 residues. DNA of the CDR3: TGTGCCAGCAGCTTGGCCCTGGACGGTACGGGAGGGGACGAGCAGTACTTC. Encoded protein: CASSLALDGTGGDEQYF.

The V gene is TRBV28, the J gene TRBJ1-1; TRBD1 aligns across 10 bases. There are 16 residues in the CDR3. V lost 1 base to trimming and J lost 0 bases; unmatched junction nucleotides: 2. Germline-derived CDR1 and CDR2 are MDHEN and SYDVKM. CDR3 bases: TGTGCCAGCAGTTTATTGGGACAGGGGATGAACACTGAAGCTTTCTTT. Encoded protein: CASSLLGQGMNTEAFF.

The CDR3 sequence is CASSYRGHTDTQYF. The CDR3 nucleotides are TGTGCCAGCAGCTACAGGGGCCACACAGATACGCAGTATTTT. The V call is TRBV27, the J call TRBJ2-3, with TRBD1 matching over 7 bases. There are 14 residues in the CDR3. The V gene end was trimmed by 6 bases and the J gene end by 2 bases; junction bases not matched to a gene: 5. Per the germline V gene, CDR1 is MNHEY and CDR2 is SMNVEV (reference sequence).

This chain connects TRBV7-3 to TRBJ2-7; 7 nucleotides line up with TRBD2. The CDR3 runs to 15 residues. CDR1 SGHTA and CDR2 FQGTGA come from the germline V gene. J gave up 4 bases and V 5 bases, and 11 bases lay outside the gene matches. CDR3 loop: CASSPFGGEGYEQYF. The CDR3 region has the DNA TGTGCCAGCAGCCCGTTTGGAGGGGAGGGGTACGAGCAGTACTTC. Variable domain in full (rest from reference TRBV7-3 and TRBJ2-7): GAGVSQTPSNKVTEKGKYVELRCDPISGHTALYWYRQSLGQGPEFLIYFQGTGAADDSGLPNDRFFAVRPEGSVSTLKIQRTERGDSAVYLCASSPFGGEGYEQYFGPGTRLTVT.

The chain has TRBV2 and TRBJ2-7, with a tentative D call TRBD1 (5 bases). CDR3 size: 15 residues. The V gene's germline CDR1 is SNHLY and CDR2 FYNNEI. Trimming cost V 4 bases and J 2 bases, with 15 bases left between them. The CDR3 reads CASSGSTYRTYEQYF. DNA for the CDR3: TGTGCCAGCAGTGGGTCCACCTACAGGACCTACGAGCAGTACTTC.

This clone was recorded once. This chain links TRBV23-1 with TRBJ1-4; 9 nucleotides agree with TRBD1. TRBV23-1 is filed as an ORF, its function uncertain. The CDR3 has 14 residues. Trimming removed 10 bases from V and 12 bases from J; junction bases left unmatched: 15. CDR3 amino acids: CANNRDRDPLELFF. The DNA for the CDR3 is TGCGCCAATAACAGGGACAGGGACCCTTTGGAACTGTTTTTT.

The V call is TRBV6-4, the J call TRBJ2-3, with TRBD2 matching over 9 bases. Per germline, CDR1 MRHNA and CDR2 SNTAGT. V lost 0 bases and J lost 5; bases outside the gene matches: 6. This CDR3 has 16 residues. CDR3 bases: TGTGCCAGCAGTGACTCTCCTATAGCGGGAGTAGATACGCAGTATTTT. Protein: CASSDSPIAGVDTQYF.

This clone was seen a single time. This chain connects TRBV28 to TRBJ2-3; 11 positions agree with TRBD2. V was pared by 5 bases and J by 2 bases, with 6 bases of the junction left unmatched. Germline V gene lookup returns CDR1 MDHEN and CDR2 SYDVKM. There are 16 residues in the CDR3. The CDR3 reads CASSPVAGGTTDTQYF. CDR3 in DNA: TGTGCCAGCAGTCCCGTAGCGGGAGGGACCACAGATACGCAGTATTTT.

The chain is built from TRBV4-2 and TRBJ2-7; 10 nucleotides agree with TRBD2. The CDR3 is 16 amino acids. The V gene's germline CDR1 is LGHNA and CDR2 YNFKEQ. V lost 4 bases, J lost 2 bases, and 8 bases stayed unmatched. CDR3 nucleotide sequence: TGTGCCAGCAGCCGAGAACCAGGACTAGCGGCCTACGAGCAGTACTTC. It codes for CASSREPGLAAYEQYF.

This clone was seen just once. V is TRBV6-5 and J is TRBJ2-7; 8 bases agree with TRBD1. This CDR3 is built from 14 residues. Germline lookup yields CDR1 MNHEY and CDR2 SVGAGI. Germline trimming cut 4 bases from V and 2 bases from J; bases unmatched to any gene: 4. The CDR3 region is CASSFSDRAYEQYF. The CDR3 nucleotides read TGTGCCAGCAGTTTTTCGGACAGGGCCTACGAGCAGTACTTC.

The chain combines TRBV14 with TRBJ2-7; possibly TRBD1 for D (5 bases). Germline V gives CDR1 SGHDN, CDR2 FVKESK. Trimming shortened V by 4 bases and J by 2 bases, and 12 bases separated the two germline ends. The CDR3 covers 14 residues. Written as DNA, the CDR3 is TGTGCCAGCAGCCCAGACAGCCCCCCCTACGAGCAGTACTTC. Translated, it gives CASSPDSPPYEQYF.

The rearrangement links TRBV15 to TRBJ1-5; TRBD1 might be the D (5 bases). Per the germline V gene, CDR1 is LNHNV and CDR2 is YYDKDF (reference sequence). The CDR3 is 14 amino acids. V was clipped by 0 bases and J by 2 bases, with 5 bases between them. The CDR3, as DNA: TGTGCCACCAGCAGAGAAGGGGGCAATCAGCCCCAGCATTTT. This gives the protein CATSREGGNQPQHF.

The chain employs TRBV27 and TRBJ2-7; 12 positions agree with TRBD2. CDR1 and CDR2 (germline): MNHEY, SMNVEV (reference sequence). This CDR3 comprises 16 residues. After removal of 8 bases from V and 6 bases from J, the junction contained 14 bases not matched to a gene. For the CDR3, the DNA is TGTGCCAGCTCAATTGGGGCTAGCGGGAGGGCCGGCGAGCAGTACTTC. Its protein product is CASSIGASGRAGEQYF.

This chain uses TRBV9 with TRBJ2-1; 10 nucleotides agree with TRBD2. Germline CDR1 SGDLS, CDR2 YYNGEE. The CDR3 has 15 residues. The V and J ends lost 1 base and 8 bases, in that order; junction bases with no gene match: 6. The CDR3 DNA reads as TGTGCCAGCAGCGTAAGCGGGGGGGCCCAGTATGAGCAGTTCTTC. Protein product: CASSVSGGAQYEQFF.

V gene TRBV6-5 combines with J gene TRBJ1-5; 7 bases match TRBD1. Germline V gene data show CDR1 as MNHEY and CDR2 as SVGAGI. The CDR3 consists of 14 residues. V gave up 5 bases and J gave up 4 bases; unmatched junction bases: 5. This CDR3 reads CASSTGTANQPQHF. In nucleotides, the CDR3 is TGTGCCAGCAGTACCGGGACAGCTAATCAGCCCCAGCATTTT.

Here the CDR3 DNA reads TGTGCCTGGAGTAAGGACATCACAGATACGCAGTATTTT. The encoded protein is CAWSKDITDTQYF. The V and J genes are TRBV30 and TRBJ2-3; perhaps TRBD1 as D (5 bases). Between the trimmed V and J ends, which lost 2 bases and 2 bases, there was a span of 8 bases. The V gene's germline CDR1 is GTSNPN and CDR2 SVGIG (reference sequence). CDR3 length: 13 amino acids.

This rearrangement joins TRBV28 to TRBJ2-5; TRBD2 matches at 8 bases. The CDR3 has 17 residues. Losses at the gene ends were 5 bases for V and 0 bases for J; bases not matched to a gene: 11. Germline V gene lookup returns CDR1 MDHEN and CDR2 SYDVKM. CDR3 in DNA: TGTGCCAGCAGTGCCGGGGGGGCGCGCACTTACCAAGAGACCCAGTACTTC. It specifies CASSAGGARTYQETQYF.

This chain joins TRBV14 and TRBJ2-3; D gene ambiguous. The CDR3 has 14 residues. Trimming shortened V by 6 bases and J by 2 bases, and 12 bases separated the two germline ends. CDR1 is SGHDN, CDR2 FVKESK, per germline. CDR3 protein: CASSPWDNTDTQYF. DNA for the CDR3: TGTGCCAGCAGTCCCTGGGATAACACAGATACGCAGTATTTT.

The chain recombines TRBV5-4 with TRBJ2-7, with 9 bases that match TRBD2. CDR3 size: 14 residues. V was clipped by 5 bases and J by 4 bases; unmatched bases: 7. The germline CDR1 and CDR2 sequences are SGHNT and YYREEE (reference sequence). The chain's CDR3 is CASRSATSGYEQYF. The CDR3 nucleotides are TGTGCCAGCAGATCAGCAACTAGCGGGTACGAGCAGTACTTC. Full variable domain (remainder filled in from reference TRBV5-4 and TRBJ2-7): ETGVTQSPTHLIKTRGQQVTLRCSSQSGHNTVSWYQQALGQGPQFIFQYYREEENGRGNFPPRFSGLQFPNYSSELNVNALELDDSALYLCASRSATSGYEQYFGPGTRLTVT.

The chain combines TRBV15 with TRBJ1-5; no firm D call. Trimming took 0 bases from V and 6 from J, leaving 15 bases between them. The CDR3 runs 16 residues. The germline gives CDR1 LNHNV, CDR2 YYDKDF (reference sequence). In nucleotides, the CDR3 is TGTGCCACCAGCAGAGAAGAGCGGGCTTTTGGTCAGCCCCAGCATTTT. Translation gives CATSREERAFGQPQHF.

The CDR3 loop is CASRLVGSSNYGYTF. In DNA, the CDR3 is TGTGCCAGCAGGTTGGTAGGTTCCAGCAACTATGGCTACACCTTC. This rearrangement joins TRBV28 to TRBJ1-2; no clear D gene. Per germline, CDR1 MDHEN and CDR2 SYDVKM. The CDR3 length is 15 residues. V lost 6 bases to trimming and J lost 2 bases, with 16 bases between them.

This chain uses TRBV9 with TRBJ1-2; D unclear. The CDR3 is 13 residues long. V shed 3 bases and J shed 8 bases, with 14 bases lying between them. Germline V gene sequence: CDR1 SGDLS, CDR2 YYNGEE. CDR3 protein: CASSAEPWTGYTF. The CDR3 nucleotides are TGTGCCAGCAGCGCAGAGCCCTGGACGGGCTACACCTTC.

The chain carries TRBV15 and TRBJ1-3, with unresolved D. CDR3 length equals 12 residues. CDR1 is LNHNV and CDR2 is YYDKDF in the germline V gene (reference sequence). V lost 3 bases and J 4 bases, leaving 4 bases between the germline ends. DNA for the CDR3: TGTGCCACCAGCAGTATGGGAAACACCATATATTTT. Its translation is CATSSMGNTIYF.

CDR3 residues: CATRASTNEKLFF. The DNA for the CDR3 is TGTGCCACCCGCGCCTCAACTAATGAAAAACTGTTTTTT. V is TRBV15 and J is TRBJ1-4, with D unresolved. V was clipped by 8 bases and J by 0 bases, with 7 bases between them. The CDR3 spans 13 residues. Germline V gene sequence: CDR1 LNHNV, CDR2 YYDKDF (reference sequence).

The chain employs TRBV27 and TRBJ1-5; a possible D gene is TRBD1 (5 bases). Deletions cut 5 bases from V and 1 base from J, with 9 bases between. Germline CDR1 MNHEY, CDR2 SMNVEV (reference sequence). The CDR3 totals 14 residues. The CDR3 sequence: CASSVGDSNQPQHF. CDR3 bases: TGTGCCAGCAGTGTCGGGGACAGCAATCAGCCCCAGCATTTT.

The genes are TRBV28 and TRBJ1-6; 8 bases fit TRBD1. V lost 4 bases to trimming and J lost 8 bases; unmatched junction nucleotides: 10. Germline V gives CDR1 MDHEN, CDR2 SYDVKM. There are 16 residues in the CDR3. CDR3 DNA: TGTGCCAGCAGTTCCACAGGGGGATCTTTGGATTCACCCCTCCACTTT. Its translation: CASSSTGGSLDSPLHF.

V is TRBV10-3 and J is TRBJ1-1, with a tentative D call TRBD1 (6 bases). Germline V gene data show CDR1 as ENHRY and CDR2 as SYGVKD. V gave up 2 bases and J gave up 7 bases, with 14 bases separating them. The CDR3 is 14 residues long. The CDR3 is CAISENGGQGEAFF. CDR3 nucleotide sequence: TGTGCCATCAGTGAGAACGGGGGGCAGGGTGAAGCTTTCTTT.

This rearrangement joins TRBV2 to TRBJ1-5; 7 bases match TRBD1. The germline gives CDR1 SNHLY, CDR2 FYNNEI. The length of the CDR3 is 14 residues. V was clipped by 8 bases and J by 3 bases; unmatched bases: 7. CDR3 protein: CASVTGPANQPQHF. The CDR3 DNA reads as TGTGCCAGCGTGACAGGGCCGGCCAATCAGCCCCAGCATTTT.